This T cell receptor (beta chain) was sequenced during a study of beta chain features in type 1 diabetes. As for the study in general: Over all samples combined, 90 million to 140 million sorted cells were examined.

Each donor gave one heparinised blood draw averaging approximately 100 mL. Cell sorting via CD45RO/CCR7/CD25/CD127/CD95/CD27 was performed to obtain CD4+ naive, central memory, regulatory and stem cell-like memory cells. Investigators reverse transcribed all isolated RNA, so they sequenced expressed TCRB transcripts. Method: immunoSEQ multiplex PCR; TCRdb's copy keeps in-frame clones and lacks some. This sample has some 150,000 clones, with 11% found just once. This clone was picked up a small number of times. Germline V gene lookup returns CDR1 ENHRY and CDR2 SYGVKD. The CDR3 runs to 15 residues. The germline V and J ends were trimmed by 4 bases and 0 bases, with 11 bases remaining between them.

The receptor was isolated from a man aged 18 to 30 in good health. The sequencing input was central memory CD4+ T cells from blood. V usage is TRBV10-3 and J usage is TRBJ2-3, with unresolved D. CDR3 amino acids: CAISGNKKSTDTQYF. The DNA for the CDR3 is TGTGCCATCAGTGGCAACAAGAAAAGCACAGATACGCAGTATTTT.